This T cell receptor beta chain was sequenced during a study of CD8+CD57+ T cells in acquired aplastic anemia. Study-wide background: Each DNA sample taken from sorted CD4+ and CD8+ cells came to about 3.4 ug on average.

Genomic DNA served as template for TCR beta VDJ and CDR3 profiling. TCRdb redid the calling of the reads with MiXCR, one entry per CDR3 protein. This sample has about 150,000 distinct CDR3 sequences; approximately 52% occur once, and the top ten carry roughly 12%. The authors sequenced patients whose flow cytometry had shown CD8+CD57+ cell expansion. This clonotype has ten or more counts. What it binds is not known. CDR1 and CDR2 from the germline V gene are SNHLY and FYNNEI. The ends were cut back, 1 base at V and 5 bases at J, with 14 bases in the middle. The CDR3 loop spans 15 amino acids. Overall study results and limits: Found in both controls and patients were some 30 CD8+ CDR3 sequences. Patients showed no significant difference from controls in CD8+ Simpson's diversity.

V is TRBV2 and J is TRBJ2-5, with D unclear. The specimen was sorted CD4+, CD8+, or CD8+CD57+ T cells (not recorded which) from PBMCs. This TCR was recovered from a human donor with aplastic anemia. CDR3 loop: CASSEGIYSSETQYF. CDR3 sequence (DNA): TGTGCCAGCAGTGAAGGGATATACTCATCGGAGACCCAGTACTTC. The full variable domain, with the rest looked up from reference TRBV2 and TRBJ2-5, is EPEVTQTPSHQVTQMGQEVILRCVPISNHLYFYWYRQILGQKVEFLVSFYNNEISEKSEIFDDQFSVERPDGSNFTLKIRSTKLEDSAMYFCASSEGIYSSETQYFGPGTRLLVL.